The 26 T cell receptor beta chains in this list originate from one sample, sequenced in a study of vaccination effects on CD4 cells after COVID-19. Sequencing was preceded by expansion of antigen-specific CD4+ T cells with viral peptide pools in the ViraFEST assay. Following 10 days of culture, CD4+ T cells were isolated. Participants completed two doses of the BNT162b2 or mRNA-1273 vaccine. No antigen is known for these receptors. Method: immunoSEQ multiplex PCR; TCRdb's copy keeps in-frame clones and lacks some. The data contain some 15,000 clones, 70% of them singletons. The sequenced sample was CD4+ T cells from PBMCs cultured with SARS-CoV-2 spike peptides, obtained after COVID-19 vaccination. The source is a human donor who received a COVID-19 vaccine.

The table lists this clone with a few counts. The rearrangement uses TRBV7-2 and TRBJ1-6; D is possibly TRBD1 (5 bases). In germline, CDR1 is SGHTA, CDR2 FQGNSA. The CDR3 is 12 residues long. V lost 3 bases and J 10 bases, leaving 7 bases between the germline ends. CDR3 region: CASSLGESPLHF. The CDR3 DNA reads TGTGCCAGCAGCTTGGGGGAATCACCCCTCCACTTT.

V usage is TRBV6-5 and J usage is TRBJ2-7, with 7 bases lining up with TRBD2. The V segment lost 4 bases and the J segment 6 bases; nucleotides outside the gene matches: 9. The CDR3 covers 14 residues. Germline V gives CDR1 MNHEY, CDR2 SVGAGI. The CDR3 spells CASSLGGSVFEQYF. The CDR3 coding sequence is TGTGCCAGCAGTTTGGGCGGGAGCGTGTTCGAGCAGTACTTC.

V is TRBV20-1 and J is TRBJ1-3, with 9 bases aligning to TRBD1. The CDR3 is 19 amino acids. V gave up 3 bases and J gave up 0 bases; unmatched junction bases: 15. The germline CDR1 and CDR2 sequences are DFQATT and SNEGSKA (reference sequence). CDR3 in amino acids: CSASAGTGRSRSSGNTIYF. For the CDR3, the DNA is TGCAGTGCTAGTGCCGGGACAGGGCGATCAAGATCCTCTGGAAACACCATATATTTT.

The chain recombines TRBV29-1 with TRBJ2-5; 7 bases agree with TRBD2. The germline gives CDR1 SQVTM, CDR2 ANQGSEA. Losses at the gene ends were 6 bases for V and 5 bases for J; bases not matched to a gene: 3. CDR3 length equals 11 residues. The CDR3 DNA reads as TGCAGCGTGGGGGAGGGGGAGACCCAGTACTTC. This codes for CSVGEGETQYF.

This clone was seen a few times. Other nucleotide sequences in the sample specify the same CDR3. The chain joins TRBV6-5 to TRBJ2-3, with 8 bases identical to TRBD1. Trimming at V came to 7 bases and at J to 5 bases, leaving 8 bases not matched to a gene. Germline loops: CDR1 MNHEY, CDR2 SVGAGI. This CDR3 is built from 14 residues. CDR3 sequence: CASTRDRGQDTQYF. The CDR3 DNA reads TGTGCCAGCACACGAGACAGGGGACAAGATACGCAGTATTTT.

V is TRBV4-1 and J is TRBJ1-2; D remains ambiguous. Germline V lookup: CDR1 MGHRA, CDR2 YSYEKL. This CDR3 has 14 amino acids. The V and J ends lost 1 base and 2 bases respectively, with 8 bases between them. The CDR3 nucleotides read TGCGCCAGCAGCCAAGCCGACGGAAACTATGGCTACACCTTC. Translated: CASSQADGNYGYTF.

This sequence joins TRBV5-1 and TRBJ2-7; 7 bases are shared with TRBD1. CDR3 length: 15 amino acids. In germline, CDR1 is SGHRS, CDR2 YFSETQ. Trimming took 0 bases from V and 2 from J; bases not matched to a gene: 5. The CDR3 nucleotides are TGCGCCAGCAGCTTGGGACAGGGAACCCCCTACGAGCAGTACTTC. Translated, it gives CASSLGQGTPYEQYF.

This sequence joins TRBV6-5 and TRBJ1-2; D uncertain. The germline V gene encodes CDR1 MNHEY and CDR2 SVGAGI. The CDR3 runs 13 residues. Trimming took off 2 bases at V and 2 bases at J, with 6 bases between the two ends. CDR3 amino acids: CASSYGFNYGYTF. In nucleotides, the CDR3 is TGTGCCAGCAGTTACGGGTTCAACTATGGCTACACCTTC.

The V and J genes are TRBV5-6 and TRBJ1-6; no reliable D call. V was cut by 1 base and J by 7 bases, with 9 bases left in between. The germline V gene encodes CDR1 SGHDT and CDR2 YYEEEE. This CDR3 has 14 residues. CDR3 region: CASSLWSANSPLHF. The CDR3 nucleotides read TGTGCCAGCAGCTTGTGGTCGGCAAATTCACCCCTCCACTTT.

This clone has a handful of counts. This chain joins TRBV7-2 and TRBJ2-5, with 9 bases matching TRBD2. This CDR3 is 16 amino acids long. CDR1 is SGHTA and CDR2 is FQGNSA in the germline V gene. The V segment lost 5 bases and the J segment 5 bases; nucleotides outside the gene matches: 12. Written as DNA, the CDR3 is TGTGCCAGCAGCCGCGGAGCGGGGGGCAATGTGGAGACCCAGTACTTC. Translating it yields CASSRGAGGNVETQYF.

This chain links TRBV3-1 (or the pseudogene TRBV3-2) with TRBJ2-1; D is possibly TRBD1 or TRBD2 (5 bases each). Germline lookup yields CDR1 LGHDT and CDR2 YNNKEL (reference sequence). V lost 3 bases, J lost 10 bases, and 10 bases lay in between. The CDR3 is 12 amino acids. The CDR3 here is CASSHRDPEQFF. The CDR3 DNA sequence: TGTGCCAGCAGCCACCGGGACCCCGAGCAGTTCTTC.

This clone was observed a single time. The genes are TRBV6-6 and TRBJ1-6; D ambiguous. Trimming left V 5 bases short and J 7 bases short, with 6 bases between. From germline, CDR1 is MNHNY and CDR2 SVGAGI (reference sequence). This CDR3 contains 12 residues. The CDR3 region is CASSTPNSPLHF. DNA for the CDR3: TGTGCCAGCAGTACCCCAAATTCACCCCTCCACTTT.

The rearrangement links TRBV7-6 to TRBJ2-1; TRBD2 matches at 8 bases. J lost 3 bases, V lost 5 bases, and 9 bases had no gene match. The V gene's germline CDR1 is SGHVS and CDR2 FNYEAQ. The CDR3 spans 16 residues. CDR3 loop: CASSVLAGGGYNEQFF. DNA for the CDR3: TGTGCCAGCAGCGTTTTAGCCGGGGGGGGCTACAATGAGCAGTTCTTC.

This chain uses TRBV5-1 with TRBJ2-7; 7 bases are shared with TRBD1. The CDR3 is 14 residues long. From germline, CDR1 is SGHRS and CDR2 YFSETQ. After removal of 7 bases from V and 0 bases from J, the junction contained 7 bases not matched to a gene. The CDR3 DNA is TGCGCCAGCGGGGAGACAGGGCTCTCCTACGAGCAGTACTTC. The encoded protein is CASGETGLSYEQYF.

V gene TRBV18 combines with J gene TRBJ1-4, with unresolved D. V was clipped by 3 bases and J by 6 bases, with 11 bases between them. The CDR3 is made up of 14 amino acids. In germline, CDR1 is KGHSH, CDR2 LQKENI. The CDR3 loop is CASSPPNPDEKLFF. The CDR3, as DNA: TGTGCCAGCTCACCGCCCAACCCGGATGAAAAACTGTTTTTT.

This chain joins TRBV5-1 and TRBJ2-5; 8 positions agree with TRBD1. V dropped 2 bases and J dropped 2; count of bases not matched to a gene: 5. Germline V gives CDR1 SGHRS, CDR2 YFSETQ. The CDR3 loop spans 15 amino acids. CDR3 bases: TGCGCCAGCAGCTTTTCCGGGACAGGACAAGAGACCCAGTACTTC. Protein sequence: CASSFSGTGQETQYF.

The CDR3 loop reads CASSIHSGSSTGELFF. CDR3 bases: TGTGCCAGTAGTATTCACAGCGGGAGTAGCACCGGGGAGCTGTTTTTT. The rearrangement uses TRBV19 and TRBJ2-2, with 8 bases identical to TRBD2. CDR1 and CDR2 (germline): LNHDA, SQIVND (reference sequence). The CDR3 covers 16 residues. V lost 3 bases, J lost 4 bases, and 7 bases stayed unmatched.

This clone was seen only once. This chain connects TRBV6-2 or TRBV6-3 to TRBJ2-3; D is unresolved. Trimming cost V 2 bases and J 1 base, with 13 bases left between them. Germline-derived CDR1 and CDR2 are MNHEY and SVGEGT. The CDR3 loop spans 16 amino acids. CDR3 loop: CASSYGSEGGTDTQYF. In nucleotides, the CDR3 is TGTGCCAGCAGTTACGGAAGCGAAGGAGGCACAGATACGCAGTATTTT.

The chain recombines TRBV7-8 with TRBJ2-2; unclear D gene. Germline V lookup: CDR1 SGHVS, CDR2 FQNEAQ. The CDR3 covers 15 residues. Trimming left V 5 bases short and J 0 bases short, with 10 bases between. The CDR3 protein is CASSALVTNTGELFF. CDR3 coding DNA: TGTGCCAGCAGCGCGTTGGTCACGAACACCGGGGAGCTGTTTTTT.

The CDR3 loop reads CASSKLTSGRQDTQYF. The CDR3 bases are TGTGCCAGCAGCAAACTTACTAGCGGGAGGCAAGATACGCAGTATTTT. The chain combines TRBV21-1 with TRBJ2-3; whether TRBD2, the table's D call, matches the DNA was not checked. TRBV21-1 is a recognized pseudogene. The CDR3 has 16 residues.

The J gene is TRBJ2-6, the V gene TRBV7-9; D is unresolved. The germline gives CDR1 SEHNR, CDR2 FQNEAQ (reference sequence). V was clipped by 6 bases and J by 0 bases, with 9 bases between them. CDR3 length: 15 residues. The DNA for the CDR3 is TGTGCCAGCAGTAGCCCCCGCTCTGGGGCCAACGTCCTGACTTTC. Protein product: CASSSPRSGANVLTF.

This chain links TRBV6-2 or TRBV6-3 with TRBJ2-1; the match to TRBD2 covers 11 bases. Germline-derived CDR1 and CDR2 are MNHEY and SVGEGT. The junction had 7 bases not matched to a gene; V was cut back by 0 bases and J by 12 bases. CDR3 length equals 15 residues. CDR3 DNA sequence: TGTGCCAGCAGTTACTCTGGTAGCGGGGGGGCGACGCAGTTCTTC. It specifies CASSYSGSGGATQFF.

The chain carries TRBV6-5 and TRBJ2-1; 13 positions match TRBD2. The CDR3 extends over 15 amino acids. J gave up 5 bases and V 5 bases, and 3 bases lay outside the gene matches. Germline V gene data show CDR1 as MNHEY and CDR2 as SVGAGI. The CDR3, as DNA: TGTGCCAGCAGTCCACTAGCGGGGGGGAACAATGAGCAGTTCTTC. Its protein is CASSPLAGGNNEQFF.

V and J are TRBV5-1 and TRBJ2-1, with D perhaps being TRBD1 or TRBD2 (5 bases each). The CDR3 is made up of 14 amino acids. Trimming took 9 bases from V and 4 from J, leaving 17 bases between them. The germline gives CDR1 SGHRS, CDR2 YFSETQ. CDR3 coding DNA: TGCGCCACCTCGTGGGGGTTTGAGTACAATGAGCAGTTCTTC. Encoded protein: CATSWGFEYNEQFF.

The genes are TRBV7-2 and TRBJ2-1; D unclear. The germline V gene has CDR1 SGHTA and CDR2 FQGNSA. This CDR3 has 14 amino acids. Trimming shortened V by 5 bases and J by 6 bases, and 14 bases separated the two germline ends. CDR3: CASSGQSGINEQFF. The DNA for the CDR3 is TGTGCCAGCAGCGGCCAGTCAGGTATCAATGAGCAGTTCTTC.

This chain connects TRBV10-3 to TRBJ2-2; TRBD2 is a possible D gene (6 bases). V was trimmed by 7 bases and J by 5 bases, leaving 11 bases between them. Germline CDR1 reads ENHRY; CDR2 reads SYGVKD. The CDR3 totals 13 residues. CDR3 in DNA: TGTGCCATCACCAGCGGGCGGACCGGGGAGCTGTTTTTT. It specifies CAITSGRTGELFF.